This entry lists 20 T cell receptor beta chains sequenced from one sample in a study of blood T cell repertoires in COVID-19. Method: immunoSEQ multiplex PCR; TCRdb's copy keeps in-frame clones and lacks some. The sample yields under 100,000 clones, around 87% seen once. Sequenced input: peripheral blood. The receptors come from a man aged 35 to 55 with acute or convalescent COVID-19.

CDR3 nucleotides: TGTGCCAGCAGCTTTCGGACAGGGTCCTACGAGCAGTACTTC. Protein product: CASSFRTGSYEQYF. The chain links TRBV7-2 to TRBJ2-7, with 8 bases lining up with TRBD1. CDR1 is SGHTA, CDR2 FQGNSA, per germline. Losses at the gene ends were 3 bases for V and 1 base for J; bases not matched to a gene: 2. The CDR3 consists of 14 residues.

This chain uses TRBV6-5 with TRBJ2-7, with 8 bases lining up with TRBD1. Germline V lookup: CDR1 MNHEY, CDR2 SVGAGI. The CDR3 covers 15 residues. With V trimmed by 5 bases and J by 5 bases, 11 bases remained unmatched. CDR3 in amino acids: CASSPDRGYIDEQYF. The DNA for the CDR3 is TGTGCCAGCAGTCCCGACAGGGGCTATATCGACGAGCAGTACTTC.

The chain carries TRBV30 and TRBJ1-6, with 8 bases aligning to TRBD1. J was trimmed by 12 bases and V by 2 bases; bases with no gene match: 3. CDR1 and CDR2 (germline): GTSNPN, SVGIG (reference sequence). This CDR3 is 12 amino acids long. The CDR3 sequence is CAWSLGQGPLHF. DNA for the CDR3: TGTGCCTGGAGTCTTGGACAGGGACCCCTCCACTTT.

The chain is built from TRBV27 and TRBJ2-7, with D possibly being TRBD1 (6 bases). Trimming removed 8 bases at V and 0 bases at J, with 14 bases between. The CDR3 sequence is 14 residues long. Germline V CDR1 and CDR2: MNHEY, SMNVEV (reference sequence). The DNA of the CDR3 is TGTGCCAGCGGAAATGACAGGCGCTCCTACGAGCAGTACTTC. Its translation is CASGNDRRSYEQYF.

This clone appeared a single time. V is TRBV18 and J is TRBJ1-3; a possible D gene is TRBD1 (5 bases). CDR3 length: 15 amino acids. V lost 4 bases and J lost 0, with 10 bases in between. Germline V CDR1 and CDR2: KGHSH, LQKENI. The CDR3 here is CASSLIDSSGNTIYF. The CDR3 DNA is TGTGCCAGCTCACTAATAGACAGCTCTGGAAACACCATATATTTT.

The chain couples TRBV28 to TRBJ2-3, with D possibly TRBD2 on 9 matching bases. The CDR3 is 17 amino acids. Germline loops: CDR1 MDHEN, CDR2 SYDVKM. V lost 6 bases and J 3 bases, leaving 22 bases between the germline ends. The CDR3 region has the DNA TGTGCCAGCAGCCCCAGGGGGCTAGCGGGGATAACAGATACGCAGTATTTT. Amino acid sequence: CASSPRGLAGITDTQYF.

This clone was seen more than once but under ten times. The chain combines TRBV5-1 with TRBJ2-3; no definite D call. V lost 0 bases to trimming and J lost 3 bases, with 5 bases between them. This CDR3 is 13 amino acids long. Germline V gives CDR1 SGHRS, CDR2 YFSETQ. The CDR3 here is CASSLDRTDTQYF. Written as DNA, the CDR3 is TGCGCCAGCAGCTTGGACAGAACAGATACGCAGTATTTT.

V usage is TRBV29-1 and J usage is TRBJ1-2, with TRBD1 matching over 7 bases. The CDR3 loop spans 14 amino acids. V lost 6 bases, J lost 8 bases, and 15 bases stayed unmatched. Looked up from germline, CDR1 is SQVTM and CDR2 is ANQGSEA. The CDR3 loop is CSVEKPAGGRGYTF. The CDR3 region has the DNA TGCAGCGTCGAGAAACCCGCAGGGGGAAGGGGCTACACCTTC.

The chain couples TRBV3-1 (or the pseudogene TRBV3-2) to TRBJ1-1, with 10 positions matching TRBD1. This CDR3 has 14 amino acids. Trimming took 4 bases from V and 5 from J; bases not matched to a gene: 4. In germline, CDR1 is LGHDT, CDR2 YNNKEL (reference sequence). The CDR3 here is CASSRQGANTEAFF. In DNA form, the CDR3 reads TGTGCCAGCAGCCGACAGGGGGCTAATACTGAAGCTTTCTTT.

This clone has only one observation. The chain couples TRBV21-1 to TRBJ2-1; the listed D gene, TRBD1, was not tested against the DNA. TRBV21-1 is recorded as a pseudogene. This CDR3 spans 14 amino acids. The CDR3 nucleotides are TGTGCCAGCAGCTCACGACAGGGGGGCCCTGAGCAGTTCTTC. This sequence encodes CASSSRQGGPEQFF.

A single count supports this clone. This chain joins TRBV19 and TRBJ1-1, with a tentative D call TRBD1 (5 bases). The CDR3 is 14 residues long. The germline V and J ends were trimmed by 5 bases and 5 bases, with 15 bases remaining between them. Germline CDR1 and CDR2: LNHDA and SQIVND (reference sequence). The CDR3 here is CASSAGLRGTEAFF. Here the CDR3 DNA reads TGTGCCAGTAGTGCAGGCCTCCGGGGGACTGAAGCTTTCTTT.

This chain links TRBV27 with TRBJ1-6; D may be TRBD1 (5 bases). This CDR3 spans 15 amino acids. Germline lookup yields CDR1 MNHEY and CDR2 SMNVEV (reference sequence). Trimming took 8 bases from V and 6 from J, leaving 17 bases between them. CDR3 sequence reads: CASRNPTEPNSPLHF. Here the CDR3 DNA reads TGTGCCAGCCGGAACCCGACAGAGCCTAATTCACCCCTCCACTTT.

The gene calls are TRBV18 and TRBJ2-4, with a weak D call TRBD1 (6 bases). CDR3 length: 14 amino acids. Looked up from germline, CDR1 is KGHSH and CDR2 is LQKENI. Trimming stripped 3 bases from V and 3 bases from J, with 9 bases between. This CDR3 is CASSPDRFKNIQYF. The DNA for the CDR3 is TGTGCCAGCTCACCCGACAGGTTCAAAAACATTCAGTACTTC. Drawing the rest from reference TRBV18 and TRBJ2-4, the complete variable domain is NAGVMQNPRHLVRRRGQEARLRCSPMKGHSHVYWYRQLPEEGLKFMVYLQKENIIDESGMPKERFSAEFPKEGPSILRIQQVVRGDSAAYFCASSPDRFKNIQYFGAGTRLSVL.

This clone was counted between two and nine times. V and J are TRBV11-2 and TRBJ1-1; weak D call: TRBD1 (5 bases). CDR3 length equals 13 residues. Germline V gene lookup returns CDR1 SGHAT and CDR2 FQNNGV. Deletions cut 4 bases from V and 6 bases from J, with 12 bases between. The CDR3: CASSSAGGAEAFF. The CDR3 DNA sequence: TGTGCCAGCAGCTCCGCCGGGGGAGCTGAAGCTTTCTTT.

This clone was seen just once. V and J are TRBV11-3 and TRBJ2-5; D unclear. V lost 3 bases to trimming and J lost 5 bases, with 7 bases between them. The CDR3 is 12 residues long. Germline CDR1 and CDR2: SGHNT and YENEEA. The CDR3 sequence is CASSFRGETQYF. DNA for the CDR3: TGTGCCAGCAGCTTCCGAGGCGAGACCCAGTACTTC.

CDR3 DNA sequence: TGCGCCAGCAGTGATGCCGGGAGGAATCAGCCCCAGCATTTT. Residues: CASSDAGRNQPQHF. The V gene is TRBV4-1, the J gene TRBJ1-5; D is ambiguous. Trimming pared 6 bases from V and 4 bases from J, leaving 13 bases between. CDR3 size: 14 residues. CDR1 and CDR2 (germline): MGHRA, YSYEKL.

The chain joins TRBV2 to TRBJ1-4; tentatively, D is TRBD1 (6 bases). Trimming stripped 6 bases from V and 0 bases from J, with 8 bases between. CDR1 and CDR2 from the germline V gene are SNHLY and FYNNEI. The CDR3 contains 14 residues. The CDR3 spells CASRDSATNEKLFF. The CDR3 nucleotides are TGTGCCAGCAGGGACAGTGCAACTAATGAAAAACTGTTTTTT.

The rearrangement joins TRBV18 to TRBJ2-3; 11 nucleotides agree with TRBD1. The CDR3 is 16 residues long. Per the germline V gene, CDR1 is KGHSH and CDR2 is LQKENI. V gave up 4 bases and J gave up 3 bases; unmatched junction bases: 6. The CDR3 sequence is CASSRNRDRGTDTQYF. The CDR3 DNA is TGTGCCAGCTCACGGAACCGGGACAGGGGGACAGATACGCAGTATTTT.

The chain combines TRBV4-2 with TRBJ2-3; TRBD2 matches 10 bases. The CDR3 loop spans 17 amino acids. Germline CDR1 reads LGHNA; CDR2 reads YNFKEQ. The V gene end was trimmed by 0 bases and the J gene end by 6 bases; junction bases not matched to a gene: 9. Here the CDR3 DNA reads TGTGCCAGCAGCCAAGATCTAGGACTAGCGGAACTTGATACGCAGTATTTT. It translates to CASSQDLGLAELDTQYF.

The chain combines TRBV19 with TRBJ2-7; D ambiguous. The V end was cut by 3 bases, the J end by 1 base, with 7 bases between. The CDR3 has 13 residues. Germline values: CDR1 LNHDA, CDR2 SQIVND (reference sequence). CDR3 in amino acids: CASSIFNSYEQYF. The CDR3 nucleotides are TGTGCCAGTAGTATTTTTAATTCCTACGAGCAGTACTTC. Using reference TRBV19 and TRBJ2-7 for the parts outside the CDR3, the full variable domain is DGGITQSPKYLFRKEGQNVTLSCEQNLNHDAMYWYRQDPGQGLRLIYYSQIVNDFQKGDIAEGYSVSREKKESFPLTVTSAQKNPTAFYLCASSIFNSYEQYFGPGTRLTVT.